This TCR beta chain was retrieved from a study of T cells in localized non-small cell lung cancer. Study findings and constraints: Heterogeneity stays possible, as sequencing covered only one tumor region. The highest T cell clonality was in uninvolved adjacent lung, above tumor. Patients showing higher blood T cell density tended to see longer overall survival. Paired adjacent lung recovered a median around 62 of the top 100 tumor clones.

This clone was counted only a few times. No antigen is known for it. Germline-derived CDR1 and CDR2 are SQVTM and ANQGSEA. The CDR3 extends over 11 amino acids. Deletions cut 4 bases from V and 3 bases from J, with 5 bases between. Some clones are missing from TCRdb's copy, which holds only in-frame ones; the method was immunoSEQ multiplex PCR. This repertoire shows about 45,000 clones, around 86% found once; its top ten account for 15% to 20%. This receptor was taken from a man between 40 and 70 years old with stage III lung adenocarcinoma. The chain recombines TRBV29-1 with TRBJ2-3; D gene unclear. The sample consisted of peripheral blood mononuclear cells, taken before any cancer treatment. The CDR3 here is CSVGLTDTQYF. In DNA form, the CDR3 reads TGCAGCGTTGGACTGACAGATACGCAGTATTTT.